Sequencing of this T cell receptor (beta chain) was carried out in a study of blood T cell repertoires in COVID-19. Study-level background: The United States, Italy and Spain provided the acute and convalescent COVID-19 samples. T cells, B-cell-depleted T cells, or PBMCs provided the cDNA or gDNA that served as material.

The trim removed 4 bases at V and 5 bases at J, leaving 5 bases unmatched. CDR1 and CDR2 from the germline V gene are SGHNT and YYREEE (reference sequence). This CDR3 is built from 13 residues. In the authors' methods: Reference gene primer amplification gave estimated nucleated cell counts. The repertoire was sequenced with immunoSEQ multiplex PCR; TCRdb's copy has only in-frame clones and lacks some. That table furnishes V, J and clone size, whereas the DNA furnished D and trimming. The sample shows 110,000 or so clones, around 81% of them seen only once. This clonotype was obtained from a woman aged 70-85 years with acute or convalescent COVID-19. The V and J genes are TRBV5-4 and TRBJ2-5; the match to TRBD2 covers 7 bases. The source material was peripheral blood. CDR3 in DNA: TGTGCCAGCAGCCCGGGAGGTCGGGAGACCCAGTACTTC. Protein sequence: CASSPGGRETQYF.